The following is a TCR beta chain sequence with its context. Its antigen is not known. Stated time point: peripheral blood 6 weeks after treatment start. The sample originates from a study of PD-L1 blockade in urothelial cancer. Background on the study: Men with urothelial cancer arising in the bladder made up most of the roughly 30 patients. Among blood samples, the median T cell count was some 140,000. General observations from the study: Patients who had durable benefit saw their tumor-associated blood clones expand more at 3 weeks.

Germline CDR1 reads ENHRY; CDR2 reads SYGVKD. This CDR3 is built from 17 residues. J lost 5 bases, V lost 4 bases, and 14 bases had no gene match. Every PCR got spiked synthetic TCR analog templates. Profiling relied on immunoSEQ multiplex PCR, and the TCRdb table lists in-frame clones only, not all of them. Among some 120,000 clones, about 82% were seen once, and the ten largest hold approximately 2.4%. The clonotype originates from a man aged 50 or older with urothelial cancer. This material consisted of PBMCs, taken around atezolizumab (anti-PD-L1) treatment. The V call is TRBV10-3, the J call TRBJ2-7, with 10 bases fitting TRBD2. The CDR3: CAISGTGTSGKANEQYF. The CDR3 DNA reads TGTGCCATCAGTGGGACGGGCACTAGCGGGAAGGCGAACGAGCAGTACTTC.